This T cell receptor (beta chain) came from a study of monozygotic twins with inflammatory bowel disease. The study, taken as a whole, reports: Twins with IBD were found to have lower TCRbeta diversity (inverse Simpson) than healthy co-twins.

After skipping T cell sorting, the authors isolated total RNA from whole blood. The CDR3 extends over 15 amino acids. CDR1 is MDHEN and CDR2 is SYDVKM in the germline V gene. TCRalpha along with TCRbeta cDNA was subjected to two nested PCRs lasting roughly 17 and 9 cycles. No DNA is given; TCRdb re-called the 5' RACE reads and lists each CDR3 protein once. The listing records some 100,000 distinct CDR3 sequences. Points on this clonotype: Antigen: not known.

V is TRBV28 and J is TRBJ2-5; absent DNA, TCRdb's TRBD1 call cannot be checked. The sample comprised blood. The clonotype comes from a human donor with ulcerative colitis or Crohn's disease, or a healthy co-twin of an affected twin (not recorded which). CDR3 protein: CASSRTGMDGETQYF.